These 11 T cell receptor beta chains originate from one sample sequenced in a study of T-cell memory formation after mild COVID-19. MiXCR, applied by TCRdb to the 5' RACE reads, yields one record per CDR3 protein. This sample has about 500,000 distinct CDR3 sequences, with roughly 22% found just once. The sample consisted of PBMCs or a T cell subset sorted from them (not recorded which). Receptors were obtained from an adult woman who had mild COVID-19 (a few samples of this study predate the infection). Cell type and time point are not known.

The chain uses TRBV11-3 and TRBJ2-7, with 10 bases that match TRBD1. There are 17 residues in the CDR3. V shed 5 bases, J shed 4 bases, and the junction held 14 bases outside the gene matches. The germline V gene has CDR1 SGHNT and CDR2 YENEEA. CDR3 loop: CASSTGQGTSYPYEQYF. As DNA, the CDR3 is TGTGCCAGCAGCACGGGACAGGGGACCTCGTACCCATACGAGCAGTACTTC.

The J gene is TRBJ1-5, the V gene TRBV7-6; 8 positions match TRBD1. From germline, CDR1 is SGHVS and CDR2 FNYEAQ. The CDR3 has 15 residues. J was trimmed by 1 base and V by 5 bases; bases with no gene match: 4. CDR3 sequence reads: CASSPYRGSNQPQHF. Here the CDR3 DNA reads TGTGCCAGCAGCCCATACAGGGGGAGCAATCAGCCCCAGCATTTT.

This clonotype occurred a few times. This chain connects TRBV24-1 to TRBJ2-3; TRBD1 matches 7 bases. The V gene end was trimmed by 8 bases and the J gene end by 3 bases; junction bases not matched to a gene: 4. The CDR3 runs 13 residues. Germline V gives CDR1 KGHDR, CDR2 SFDVKD. CDR3: CATNQQGTDTQYF. The CDR3 nucleotides are TGTGCCACCAACCAACAGGGGACAGATACGCAGTATTTT.

J is TRBJ2-1 and V is TRBV5-1; TRBD2 is a possible D gene (5 bases). CDR3 length equals 12 residues. Trimming took off 1 base at V and 9 bases at J, with 8 bases between the two ends. The V gene's germline CDR1 is SGHRS and CDR2 YFSETQ. CDR3 sequence: CASSLPAAEQFF. The CDR3 bases are TGCGCCAGCAGCTTGCCAGCGGCTGAGCAGTTCTTC.

This clonotype was recorded a few times. The genes are TRBV7-2 and TRBJ1-5; TRBD1 agrees at 7 bases. Germline trimming cut 2 bases from V and 5 bases from J; bases unmatched to any gene: 15. This CDR3 has 18 amino acids. Germline V gene data show CDR1 as SGHTA and CDR2 as FQGNSA. CDR3 DNA: TGTGCCAGCAGCTTAAACGACAGGGCCTACGCTTCCTATCAGCCCCAGCATTTT. It specifies CASSLNDRAYASYQPQHF.

The rearrangement joins TRBV7-9 to TRBJ2-3; TRBD2 matches 8 bases. Germline lookup yields CDR1 SEHNR and CDR2 FQNEAQ (reference sequence). CDR3 length: 15 amino acids. The V and J ends lost 4 bases and 2 bases, in that order; junction bases with no gene match: 5. CDR3 DNA sequence: TGTGCCAGCAGCTCAAGCGGGGGCATCACAGATACGCAGTATTTT. It yields the protein CASSSSGGITDTQYF. The full variable domain, rest sourced from reference TRBV7-9 and TRBJ2-3, is DTGVSQNPRHKITKRGQNVTFRCDPISEHNRLYWYRQTLGQGPEFLTYFQNEAQLEKSRLLSDRFSAERPKGSFSTLEIQRTEQGDSAMYLCASSSSGGITDTQYFGPGTRLTVL.

The chain combines TRBV9 with TRBJ2-1; 11 nucleotides agree with TRBD2. CDR3 size: 15 residues. V was pared by 2 bases and J by 5 bases, with 3 bases of the junction left unmatched. CDR1 and CDR2 (germline): SGDLS, YYNGEE. CDR3 sequence: CASSVSGRGNNEQFF. The DNA of the CDR3 is TGTGCCAGCAGCGTTAGCGGGAGGGGGAACAATGAGCAGTTCTTC.

This clonotype has more than one count but fewer than ten. J is TRBJ2-1 and V is TRBV5-4, with 8 bases matching TRBD2. The germline V gene has CDR1 SGHNT and CDR2 YYREEE (reference sequence). V lost 5 bases and J lost 0; bases outside the gene matches: 4. The CDR3 spans 15 residues. As DNA, the CDR3 is TGTGCCAGCAGGACTAGCGTGGACTCCTACAATGAGCAGTTCTTC. Residues: CASRTSVDSYNEQFF.

The chain employs TRBV30 and TRBJ2-7; D may be TRBD1 (6 bases). The germline gives CDR1 GTSNPN, CDR2 SVGIG (reference sequence). Trimming cost V 3 bases and J 3 bases, with 9 bases left between them. The CDR3 is 12 amino acids. CDR3 region: CAWRDSFYEQYF. The CDR3 nucleotides read TGTGCCTGGAGGGACAGTTTCTACGAGCAGTACTTC.

This clonotype appeared a few times. The CDR3 spells CASSFTRDRDEKLFF. The CDR3 DNA reads as TGTGCCAGCAGTTTCACCCGGGACAGGGATGAAAAACTGTTTTTT. V is TRBV12-3 or TRBV12-4 and J is TRBJ1-4, with 9 bases identical to TRBD1. V was clipped by 3 bases and J by 6 bases; unmatched bases: 5. The CDR3 covers 15 residues.

This clonotype came up many times. The germline gene is not matched at one end of the junction; a read error may be the cause. The CDR3 loop is CASSPRTVNTGELFF. The CDR3 DNA reads as TGTGCCAGCAGTCCCAGGACAGTGAACACCGGGGAGCTGTTTTTT. This chain connects TRBV4-1 to TRBJ2-2; D perhaps matches TRBD1 (6 bases). Germline V gene data show CDR1 as MGHRA and CDR2 as YSYEKL. CDR3 length equals 15 residues.